Here is one T cell receptor beta chain with its context. This sample was included in a study of blood T cell repertoires in COVID-19. The overall study: Samples came from the United States, Italy and Spain, spanning acute and convalescent COVID-19.

Authors' analysis steps: From reference gene primer amplification, estimates of nucleated cell counts were derived. The table came from immunoSEQ multiplex PCR; TCRdb's copy has only in-frame clones and leaves some out. V and J calls and clone size are copied from that table; D and trimming were computed from the DNA. The sample includes hundreds of thousands of clones, around 90% of them seen just once. Trimming took off 3 bases at V and 3 bases at J, with 6 bases between the two ends. Germline V gives CDR1 SQVTM, CDR2 ANQGSEA. CDR3 length: 12 residues. Donors in Cohort 3 counted as recovered after two negative PCRs, clearance, or symptom resolution.

This receptor was obtained from a woman between 40 and 50 years old who had recovered from COVID-19. The gene calls are TRBV29-1 and TRBJ2-1, with a tentative D call TRBD1 (5 bases). The sample consisted of PBMCs or T cells enriched from blood (not recorded which). Written as DNA, the CDR3 is TGCAGCGTTGACAGGGACTACAATGAGCAGTTCTTC. Translating it yields CSVDRDYNEQFF.